Below, one T cell receptor beta chain is given with its context. Its specificity is not known. The CDR3 length is 17 residues. CDR1 is GTSNPN, CDR2 SVGIG, per germline (reference sequence). The ends lost 7 bases at V and 4 bases at J; junction bases unmatched: 16. With baseline, cycle 4 day 1, and cycle 7 day 1 as timepoints, blood was sampled. The source of the sample is a study of OX40 agonist ivuxolimab in advanced cancers. Broader study findings: Some of the nonresponding patients also showed low levels of normalized T-cell clonal expansion.

Profiled with immunoSEQ multiplex PCR; TCRdb holds only in-frame clones, not every one. Found here are more than 40,000 clones, 90% to 95% of them singletons; the top ten hold 4% to 5%. This sequence joins TRBV30 and TRBJ1-1; 12 bases fit TRBD1. The receptor was isolated from an adult with an advanced solid tumor such as melanoma, head and neck, liver or kidney cancer. The starting material was CD4+ or CD8+ T cells sorted from blood, obtained in a trial of the OX40 agonist ivuxolimab. The CDR3 loop is CASLRGQGARGVTEAFF. In nucleotides, the CDR3 is TGTGCCTCCCTCCGGGGACAGGGGGCGCGGGGGGTCACTGAAGCTTTCTTT.